This entry features one T cell receptor beta chain sequence. What it binds is not known. The data derive from a study of T-cell memory formation after mild COVID-19. Study results and caveats: Cross-reactive memory seemingly joined, as some responding clones were found in pre-infection memory. Contracting clones, day 15 to 85, had balanced CD4/CD8, and later expanders favored CD4+.

TCRdb independently ran MiXCR on the 5' RACE reads; one entry per CDR3 protein. The sample gives fewer than 650,000 distinct CDR3 sequences, approximately 15% of which show up once; about 8.6% is in the top ten. Germline V lookup: CDR1 SGDLS, CDR2 YYNGEE. This CDR3 spans 16 amino acids. The V gene lost 3 bases and the J gene lost 5 bases, with 17 bases spanning the gap. The chain has TRBV9 and TRBJ2-2, with a weak D call TRBD2 (6 bases). The clonotype originates from an adult woman who had mild COVID-19 (a few samples of this study predate the infection). Cell type and time point are not known. The specimen sequenced was PBMCs or a T cell subset sorted from them (not recorded which). CDR3 sequence reads: CASSALGAGYTGELFF. CDR3 in DNA: TGTGCCAGCAGCGCTCTTGGGGCGGGATATACCGGGGAGCTGTTTTTT.